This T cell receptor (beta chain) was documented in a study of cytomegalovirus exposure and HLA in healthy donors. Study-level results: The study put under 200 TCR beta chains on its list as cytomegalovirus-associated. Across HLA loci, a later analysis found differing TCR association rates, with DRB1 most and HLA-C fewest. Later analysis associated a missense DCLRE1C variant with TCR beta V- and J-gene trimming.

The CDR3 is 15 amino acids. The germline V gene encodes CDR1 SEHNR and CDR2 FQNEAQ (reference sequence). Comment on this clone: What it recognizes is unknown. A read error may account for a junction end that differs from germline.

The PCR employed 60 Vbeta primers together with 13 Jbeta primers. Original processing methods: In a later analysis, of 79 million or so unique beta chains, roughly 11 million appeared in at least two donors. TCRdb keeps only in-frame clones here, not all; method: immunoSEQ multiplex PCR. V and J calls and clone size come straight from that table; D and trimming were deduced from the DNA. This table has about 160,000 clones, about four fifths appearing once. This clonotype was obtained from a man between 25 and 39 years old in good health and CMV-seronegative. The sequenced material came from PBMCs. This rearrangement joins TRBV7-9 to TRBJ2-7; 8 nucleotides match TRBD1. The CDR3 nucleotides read TGTTCCAGCAGCTTATCGTGGGACAGGCCGTACGAGCAGTACTTC. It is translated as CSSSLSWDRPYEQYF.